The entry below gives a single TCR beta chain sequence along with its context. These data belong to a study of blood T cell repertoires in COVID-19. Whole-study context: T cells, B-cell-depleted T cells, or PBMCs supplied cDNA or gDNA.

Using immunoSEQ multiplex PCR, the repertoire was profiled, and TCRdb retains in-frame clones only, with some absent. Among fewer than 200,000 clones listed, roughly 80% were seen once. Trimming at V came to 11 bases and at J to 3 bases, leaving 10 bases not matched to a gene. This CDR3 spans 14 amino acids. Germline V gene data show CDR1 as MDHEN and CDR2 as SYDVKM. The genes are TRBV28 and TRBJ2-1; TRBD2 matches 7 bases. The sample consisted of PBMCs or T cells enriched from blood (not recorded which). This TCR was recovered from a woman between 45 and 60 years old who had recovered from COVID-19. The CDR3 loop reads CAGGSGTLYNEQFF. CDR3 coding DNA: TGTGCCGGGGGAAGCGGGACGCTCTACAATGAGCAGTTCTTC.